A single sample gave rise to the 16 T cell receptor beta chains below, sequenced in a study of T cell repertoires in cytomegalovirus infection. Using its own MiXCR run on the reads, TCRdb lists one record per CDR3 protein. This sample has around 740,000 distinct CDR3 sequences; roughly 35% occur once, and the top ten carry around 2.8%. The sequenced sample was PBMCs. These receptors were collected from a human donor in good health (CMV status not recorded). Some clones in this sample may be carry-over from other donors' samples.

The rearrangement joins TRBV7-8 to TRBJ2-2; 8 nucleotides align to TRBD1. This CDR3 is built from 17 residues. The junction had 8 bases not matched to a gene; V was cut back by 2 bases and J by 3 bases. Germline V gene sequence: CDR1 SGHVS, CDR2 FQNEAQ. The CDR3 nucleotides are TGTGCCAGCAGCTTATGGGAAGAGACAGGGGACACCGGGGAGCTGTTTTTT. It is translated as CASSLWEETGDTGELFF.

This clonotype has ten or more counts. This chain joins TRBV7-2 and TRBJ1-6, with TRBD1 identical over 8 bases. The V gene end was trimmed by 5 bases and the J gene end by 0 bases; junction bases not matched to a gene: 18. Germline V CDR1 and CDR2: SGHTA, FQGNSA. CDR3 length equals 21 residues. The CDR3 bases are TGTGCCAGCAGCCCTGACAGGGGTTATGGAAGGATTGGCTCCTATAATTCACCCCTCCACTTT. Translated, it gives CASSPDRGYGRIGSYNSPLHF.

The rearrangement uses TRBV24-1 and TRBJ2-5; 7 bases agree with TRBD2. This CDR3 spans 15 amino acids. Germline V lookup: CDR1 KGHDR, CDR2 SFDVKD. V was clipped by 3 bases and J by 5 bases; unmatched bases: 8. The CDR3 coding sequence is TGTGCCACCAGTGATGTCATGAGCGGGGAGGAGACCCAGTACTTC. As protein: CATSDVMSGEETQYF.

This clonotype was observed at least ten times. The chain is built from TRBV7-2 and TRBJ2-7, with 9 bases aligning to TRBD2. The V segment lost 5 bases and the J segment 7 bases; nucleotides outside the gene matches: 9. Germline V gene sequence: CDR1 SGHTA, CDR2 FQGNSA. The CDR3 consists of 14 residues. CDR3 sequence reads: CASSDSGRRFEQYF. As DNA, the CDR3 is TGTGCCAGCAGCGATAGCGGGAGAAGGTTTGAGCAGTACTTC.

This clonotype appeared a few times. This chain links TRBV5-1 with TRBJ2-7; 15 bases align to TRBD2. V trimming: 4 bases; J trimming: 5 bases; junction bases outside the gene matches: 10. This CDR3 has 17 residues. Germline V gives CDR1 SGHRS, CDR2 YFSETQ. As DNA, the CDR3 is TGCGCCAGCAGCATACCGGGACTAGCGGGGGGTAGTAACGAGCAGTACTTC. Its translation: CASSIPGLAGGSNEQYF.

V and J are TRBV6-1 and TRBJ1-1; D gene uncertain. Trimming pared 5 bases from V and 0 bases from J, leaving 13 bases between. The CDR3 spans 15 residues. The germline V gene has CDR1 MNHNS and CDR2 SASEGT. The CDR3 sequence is CASSYSSRMNTEAFF. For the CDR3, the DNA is TGTGCCAGCAGTTACAGCTCGCGCATGAACACTGAAGCTTTCTTT.

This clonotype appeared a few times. The CDR3: CASSRGGVGDTQYF. CDR3 DNA sequence: TGTGCCAGCAGCCGCGGTGGGGTGGGAGATACGCAGTATTTT. This chain joins TRBV7-2 and TRBJ2-3; D gene uncertain. The CDR3 has 14 amino acids. Per germline, CDR1 SGHTA and CDR2 FQGNSA. V was shortened by 5 bases and J by 5 bases, with 14 bases between the two germline ends.

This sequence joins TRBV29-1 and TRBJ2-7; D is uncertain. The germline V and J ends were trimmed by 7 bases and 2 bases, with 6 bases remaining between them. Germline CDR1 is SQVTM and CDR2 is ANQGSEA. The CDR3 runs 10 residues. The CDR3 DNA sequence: TGCAGCGCCGAACCCTACGAGCAGTACTTC. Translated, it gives CSAEPYEQYF.

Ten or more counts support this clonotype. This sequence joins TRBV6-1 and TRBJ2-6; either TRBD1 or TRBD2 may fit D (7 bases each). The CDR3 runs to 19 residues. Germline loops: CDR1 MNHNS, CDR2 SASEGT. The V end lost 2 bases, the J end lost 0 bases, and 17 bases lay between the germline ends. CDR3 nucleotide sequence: TGTGCCAGCAGTGAACCCAGGGGGGGCCCGAGCTCTGGGGCCAACGTCCTGACTTTC. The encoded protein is CASSEPRGGPSSGANVLTF.

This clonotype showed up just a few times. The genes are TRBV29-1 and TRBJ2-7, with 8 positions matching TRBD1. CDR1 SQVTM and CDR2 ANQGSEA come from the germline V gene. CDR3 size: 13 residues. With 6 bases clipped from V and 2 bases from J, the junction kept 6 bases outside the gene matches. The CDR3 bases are TGCAGCGTAATGACAGGGGCCCCCTACGAGCAGTACTTC. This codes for CSVMTGAPYEQYF.

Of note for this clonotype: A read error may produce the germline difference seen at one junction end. This CDR3 is CASSLENRQKYSYNEQFF. CDR3 DNA: TGCGCGAGCAGCCTAGAAAACCGACAAAAATACTCCTACAATGAGCAGTTCTTC. This chain joins TRBV5-1 and TRBJ2-1; D not resolved. Germline V gene sequence: CDR1 SGHRS, CDR2 YFSETQ. The CDR3 runs to 18 residues.

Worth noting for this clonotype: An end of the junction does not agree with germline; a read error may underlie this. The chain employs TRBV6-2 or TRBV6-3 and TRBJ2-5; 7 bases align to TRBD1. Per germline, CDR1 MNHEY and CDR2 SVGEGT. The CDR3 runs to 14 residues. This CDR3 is CASSYRDSQETKYF. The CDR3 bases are TGTGCCAGCAGTTATCGGGACAGTCAAGAGACCAAGTACTTC.

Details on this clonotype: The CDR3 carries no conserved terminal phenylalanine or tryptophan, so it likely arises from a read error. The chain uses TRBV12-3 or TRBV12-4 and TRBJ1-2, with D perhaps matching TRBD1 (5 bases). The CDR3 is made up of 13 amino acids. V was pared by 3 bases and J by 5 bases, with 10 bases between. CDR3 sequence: CASSFQGSYGYTL. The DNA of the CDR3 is TGTGCCAGCAGTTTTCAGGGCAGTTATGGCTACACCTTA.

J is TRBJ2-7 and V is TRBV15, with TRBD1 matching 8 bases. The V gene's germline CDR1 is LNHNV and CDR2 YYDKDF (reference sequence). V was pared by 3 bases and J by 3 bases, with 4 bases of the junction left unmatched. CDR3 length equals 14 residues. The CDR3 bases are TGTGCCACCAGCAGGGGGGACAGGAGCTACGAGCAGTACTTC. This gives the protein CATSRGDRSYEQYF.

The chain's CDR3 is CASSRSGRDSNQPQHF. In DNA, the CDR3 is TGTGCCAGCTCACGAAGCGGCAGGGATAGCAATCAGCCCCAGCATTTT. The chain uses TRBV18 and TRBJ1-5; D possibly corresponds to TRBD1 (5 bases). V gave up 4 bases and J gave up 0 bases, with 13 bases separating them. The CDR3 is made up of 16 amino acids. Germline CDR1 reads KGHSH; CDR2 reads LQKENI.

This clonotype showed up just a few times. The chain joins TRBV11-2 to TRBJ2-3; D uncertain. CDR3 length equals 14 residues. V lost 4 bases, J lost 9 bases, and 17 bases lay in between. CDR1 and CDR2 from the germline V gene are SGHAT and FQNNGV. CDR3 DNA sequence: TGTGCCAGCAGCTCCCCCCCTAGGGAAAGGACGCAGTATTTT. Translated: CASSSPPRERTQYF.